This TCR beta chain was captured in a study of blood T cell repertoires in COVID-19. Background on the study: COVID-19 samples from acute and convalescent phases originated in the United States, Italy and Spain. The cDNA or gDNA used as material had been derived from T cells, B-cell-depleted T cells, or PBMCs.

Measured with immunoSEQ multiplex PCR; TCRdb has only the in-frame clones, and not every one. The table shows some 120,000 clones, with roughly four fifths occurring only once. Patients of the Seattle cohort, enrolled during active infection, were followed longitudinally. The clonotype comes from a man aged 25-40 years with COVID-19, enrolled during active disease. The specimen sequenced was peripheral blood.

CDR3 nucleotide sequence: TGTGCCAGCAGTCTCCGGGGCGAGCAGTACTTC. This codes for CASSLRGEQYF. V is TRBV12-3 or TRBV12-4 and J is TRBJ2-7; TRBD2 might be the D (5 bases). Trimming stripped 5 bases from V and 6 bases from J, with 8 bases between. This CDR3 is built from 11 residues.